The clone carrying this T cell receptor beta chain has a handful of counts. The sample belongs to a study of blood T cell repertoires in COVID-19. Study-level information: From the United States, Italy and Spain came samples of acute and convalescent COVID-19. Sources were T cells, B-cell-depleted T cells, or PBMCs; the material itself was cDNA or gDNA.

Under the authors' procedure: Estimated nucleated cell counts came from reference gene primer amplification. Assay: immunoSEQ multiplex PCR; the TCRdb copy retains only in-frame clones and omits some. Clonal size and the V and J genes are those of that table, whereas D and trimming came from the DNA. The data contain under 350,000 clones, around 89% of them singletons. The germline CDR1 and CDR2 sequences are MGHRA and YSYEKL. V lost 0 bases to trimming and J lost 2 bases, with 10 bases between them. The CDR3 is 15 residues long. The sequence was obtained from a man aged 35-49 years with acute or convalescent COVID-19. The chain has TRBV4-1 and TRBJ1-1, with a possible D match to TRBD1 (6 bases). Material: peripheral blood. CDR3 in DNA: TGCGCCAGCAGCCAAGAACCAGGGGTCAACACTGAAGCTTTCTTT. This encodes CASSQEPGVNTEAFF.